This T cell receptor (beta chain) was recovered during a study of T-cell reconstitution after alpha-beta-depleted transplantation in children. This clonotype has more than one count but fewer than ten. Its antigen remains unidentified. Germline-derived CDR1 and CDR2 are LNHNV and YYDKDF (reference sequence). V shed 0 bases, J shed 5 bases, and the junction held 8 bases outside the gene matches. This CDR3 is built from 18 residues. Broader study findings: After transplant, at about two months, alpha-beta T cells were reportedly derived from several hundred expanded graft clones.

Researchers prepared the TCRbeta library using unique molecular identifiers, the study reports. TCRdb fed the PCR reads into MiXCR, producing one record per CDR3 protein. This table has roughly 570,000 distinct CDR3 sequences, 20% to 30% appearing once. The sample was PBMCs, taken before TCRalphabeta/CD19-depleted stem cell transplant. The rearrangement uses TRBV15 and TRBJ2-5, with 14 positions matching TRBD2. The receptor was isolated from a boy under two years old with Wiskott-Aldrich syndrome, due to receive a stem cell transplant. CDR3: CATSRELGLAGGLETQYF. The CDR3 nucleotides are TGTGCCACCAGCAGAGAACTAGGACTAGCGGGAGGACTTGAGACCCAGTACTTC.